This paragraph reports one T cell receptor beta chain. The antigen is undetermined. V lost 7 bases, J lost 2 bases, and 14 bases lay in between. The CDR3 is 14 amino acids. Germline loops: CDR1 KGHSH, CDR2 LQKENI. These data are taken from a study of cytomegalovirus exposure and HLA in healthy donors. Study-level information: An earlier analysis identified 117 million unique TCR beta sequences in 150 million to 200 million T cells. Overall study findings and caveats: Later analysis demonstrated an association between a missense DCLRE1C variant and TCR beta V- and J-gene trimming. The authors listed 150 to 200 TCR beta chains as cytomegalovirus-associated. Indistinguishable V segments such as TRBV6-2 and TRBV6-3 were excluded.

With 60 Vbeta and 13 Jbeta primers, the PCR was carried out. Repertoires were generated with immunoSEQ multiplex PCR, while TCRdb's copy carries only in-frame clones and drops some. The repertoire has around 120,000 clones, about 80% of them found once; the top ten carry roughly 4%. The specimen was PBMCs. The chain carries TRBV18 and TRBJ1-1, with no clear D. This TCR came from a woman aged 40 to 49 in good health and CMV-seronegative. The CDR3 spells CASFAGGVNTEAFF. CDR3 DNA: TGTGCCAGCTTCGCCGGAGGAGTTAACACTGAAGCTTTCTTT.